The text below deals with one T cell receptor beta chain. Extracted RNA was reverse transcribed into cDNA, the sequencing template. Here immunoSEQ multiplex PCR was the method, and the copy in TCRdb shows in-frame clones only, minus some. The sample shows roughly 150,000 clones, around 55% of them seen only once. This sample stems from a study of CD8+ T cells in alopecia areata. The clonotype originates from a human donor in good health. Source material: CD4+ T cells sorted from blood.

CDR3 nucleotides: TGTGCCAGCAGACCGGGACTACGCACAGATACGCAGTATTTT. It specifies CASRPGLRTDTQYF. The gene calls are TRBV6-5 and TRBJ2-3; TRBD2 aligns across 7 bases. From germline, CDR1 is MNHEY and CDR2 SVGAGI. The V gene end was trimmed by 6 bases and the J gene end by 1 base; junction bases not matched to a gene: 4. CDR3 size: 14 residues.